This is a list of T cell receptor beta chains from one sample in a study of cytomegalovirus exposure and HLA in healthy donors. Sequencing used immunoSEQ multiplex PCR; TCRdb keeps in-frame clones, though not all of them. The sample lists 80,000 to 100,000 clones; roughly 80% were seen once. Sequenced material: PBMCs. These receptors were taken from a man in his fifties or sixties in good health and CMV-seropositive. CDR3s include the opening cysteine and the closing phenylalanine or tryptophan. A D gene is named only where the DNA matches it firmly. Clone size, where shown, is once, few, many, or a class for clones that have expanded.

clone size: NA; J gene: TRBJ1-1; V gene: TRBV6-1; D gene: NA; CDR3 protein: CASSFQLNTEAFF; CDR3 DNA: TGTGCCAGCAGTTTCCAATTGAACACTGAAGCTTTCTTT
clone size: few; J gene: TRBJ1-5; V gene: TRBV28; D gene: NA; CDR3 protein: CASRSYRGNQPQHF; CDR3 DNA: TGTGCCAGCAGGAGTTATCGGGGCAATCAGCCCCAGCATTTT
clone size: NA; J gene: TRBJ2-7; V gene: TRBV2; D gene: TRBD1; CDR3 protein: CASLAGQAYEQYF; CDR3 DNA: TGTGCCAGCCTGGCGGGACAGGCTTACGAGCAGTACTTC
clone size: NA; J gene: TRBJ2-2; V gene: TRBV9; D gene: NA; CDR3 protein: CASSVVLDTGELFF; CDR3 DNA: TGTGCCAGCAGCGTAGTCTTAGATACCGGGGAGCTGTTTTTT
clone size: NA; J gene: TRBJ2-3; V gene: TRBV7-8; D gene: NA; CDR3 protein: CASSPVGGITDTQYF; CDR3 DNA: TGTGCCAGCAGCCCCGTCGGCGGAATCACAGATACGCAGTATTTT
clone size: NA; J gene: TRBJ1-6; V gene: TRBV4-2; D gene: TRBD1; CDR3 protein: CASSQGQGGFLHF; CDR3 DNA: TGTGCCAGCAGCCAGGGACAGGGCGGATTCCTCCACTTT
clone size: NA; J gene: TRBJ1-2; V gene: TRBV5-5; D gene: TRBD1; CDR3 protein: CASSRDRGSTYGYTF; CDR3 DNA: TGTGCCAGCAGCAGGGACAGGGGCAGTACCTATGGCTACACCTTC
clone size: NA; J gene: TRBJ2-2; V gene: TRBV28; D gene: TRBD1; CDR3 protein: CASSFRDRVGGELFF; CDR3 DNA: TGTGCCAGCAGTTTCCGGGACAGGGTAGGCGGGGAGCTGTTTTTT
clone size: once; J gene: TRBJ2-5; V gene: TRBV28; D gene: NA; CDR3 protein: CASSQQVAEGTQYF; CDR3 DNA: TGTGCCAGCAGCCAGCAGGTTGCCGAGGGGACCCAGTACTTC
clone size: once; J gene: TRBJ2-4; V gene: TRBV30; D gene: NA; CDR3 protein: CAWSEEGTLAKNIQYF; CDR3 DNA: TGTGCCTGGAGTGAGGAGGGGACCCTAGCCAAAAACATTCAGTACTTC
clone size: once; J gene: TRBJ1-3; V gene: TRBV5-8; D gene: NA; CDR3 protein: CASSLAGAGNTIYF; CDR3 DNA: TGTGCCAGCAGCTTGGCAGGGGCTGGAAACACCATATATTTT
clone size: once; J gene: TRBJ1-2; V gene: TRBV6-5; D gene: TRBD1; CDR3 protein: CASSYSKYRGNYGYTF; CDR3 DNA: TGTGCCAGCAGTTACTCGAAGTACAGGGGAAACTATGGCTACACCTTC
clone size: NA; J gene: TRBJ2-1; V gene: TRBV6-5; D gene: TRBD2; CDR3 protein: CASRLAGWGEQFF; CDR3 DNA: TGTGCCAGCAGACTAGCGGGGTGGGGGGAGCAGTTCTTC
clone size: NA; J gene: TRBJ2-7; V gene: TRBV7-3; D gene: TRBD1; CDR3 protein: CASSPGDRGLSEQYF; CDR3 DNA: TGTGCCAGCAGCCCTGGGGACAGGGGGCTTAGCGAGCAGTACTTC
clone size: few; J gene: TRBJ1-2; V gene: TRBV7-2; D gene: NA; CDR3 protein: CASSFGGNYGYTF; CDR3 DNA: TGTGCCAGCAGCTTTGGGGGGAACTATGGCTACACCTTC
clone size: NA; J gene: TRBJ2-3; V gene: TRBV7-2; D gene: TRBD2; CDR3 protein: CASSFAGGPSTDTQYF; CDR3 DNA: TGTGCCAGCAGCTTTGCGGGGGGGCCGAGCACAGATACGCAGTATTTT
clone size: few; J gene: TRBJ1-6; V gene: TRBV7-2; D gene: NA; CDR3 protein: CASSPHRVGYGSPLNF; CDR3 DNA: NA
clone size: NA; J gene: TRBJ1-1; V gene: TRBV18; D gene: NA; CDR3 protein: CASSPNQGGNTEAFF; CDR3 DNA: TGTGCCAGCTCACCTAATCAGGGAGGAAACACTGAAGCTTTCTTT
clone size: once; J gene: TRBJ1-3; V gene: TRBV19; D gene: TRBD1; CDR3 protein: CASSGEIGTATFSGNTIYF; CDR3 DNA: TGTGCCAGTAGTGGAGAAATCGGGACAGCTACTTTCTCTGGAAACACCATATATTTT
clone size: NA; J gene: TRBJ2-1; V gene: TRBV5-1; D gene: TRBD2; CDR3 protein: CASHPGLAGAGSYNEQFF; CDR3 DNA: TGCGCCAGCCATCCGGGACTAGCGGGGGCAGGCTCCTACAATGAGCAGTTCTTC
clone size: NA; J gene: TRBJ1-3; V gene: TRBV10-1; D gene: TRBD1; CDR3 protein: CASLGQGVHRSTIYF; CDR3 DNA: TGCGCCAGCTTAGGACAGGGGGTTCATCGGAGCACCATATATTTT
clone size: once; J gene: TRBJ2-2; V gene: TRBV4-3; D gene: NA; CDR3 protein: CASSQELRAGELFF; CDR3 DNA: TGCGCCAGCAGCCAAGAATTGCGAGCCGGGGAGCTGTTTTTT
clone size: NA; J gene: TRBJ2-7; V gene: TRBV30; D gene: NA; CDR3 protein: CAWRPQRRLSYEQYF; CDR3 DNA: TGTGCCTGGAGGCCCCAGCGGCGACTCTCCTACGAGCAGTACTTC
clone size: NA; J gene: TRBJ1-3; V gene: TRBV10-3; D gene: NA; CDR3 protein: CATLQGNSGNTIYF; CDR3 DNA: TGTGCCACTTTACAGGGCAACTCTGGAAACACCATATATTTT
clone size: NA; J gene: TRBJ1-4; V gene: TRBV30; D gene: NA; CDR3 protein: CAWGQYEKLFF; CDR3 DNA: TGTGCCTGGGGACAGTATGAAAAACTGTTTTTT
clone size: NA; J gene: TRBJ1-5; V gene: TRBV28; D gene: NA; CDR3 protein: CATLTRKDQPQHF; CDR3 DNA: TGTGCCACCCTCACGAGGAAAGATCAGCCCCAGCATTTT
clone size: NA; J gene: TRBJ1-1; V gene: TRBV18; D gene: NA; CDR3 protein: CASSPPGGNTEAFF; CDR3 DNA: TGTGCCAGCTCACCCCCCGGGGGGAACACTGAAGCTTTCTTT
clone size: NA; J gene: TRBJ1-2; V gene: TRBV27; D gene: TRBD1; CDR3 protein: CASTPTGQINYGYTF; CDR3 DNA: TGTGCCAGCACCCCAACGGGACAGATAAACTATGGCTACACCTTC
clone size: NA; J gene: TRBJ1-5; V gene: TRBV28; D gene: NA; CDR3 protein: CASSFAQGQHF; CDR3 DNA: TGTGCCAGCAGTTTTGCTCAGGGCCAGCATTTT
clone size: NA; J gene: TRBJ2-6; V gene: TRBV5-1; D gene: NA; CDR3 protein: CASSLEGDSGANVLTF; CDR3 DNA: TGCGCCAGCAGCTTGGAAGGAGATTCTGGGGCCAACGTCCTGACTTTC
clone size: NA; J gene: TRBJ1-2; V gene: TRBV7-2; D gene: NA; CDR3 protein: CASSRQEYYGYTF; CDR3 DNA: TGTGCCAGCAGCCGACAGGAGTACTATGGCTACACCTTC
clone size: NA; J gene: TRBJ2-7; V gene: TRBV2; D gene: NA; CDR3 protein: CASSDRQAQGEQYF; CDR3 DNA: TGTGCCAGCAGTGACCGACAGGCACAAGGCGAGCAGTACTTC
clone size: NA; J gene: TRBJ1-3; V gene: TRBV19; D gene: NA; CDR3 protein: CASSQGNTIYF; CDR3 DNA: TGTGCCAGTAGCCAGGGAAACACCATATATTTT
clone size: NA; J gene: TRBJ2-2; V gene: TRBV7-9; D gene: TRBD1; CDR3 protein: CASSLGDRAAGELFF; CDR3 DNA: TGTGCCAGCAGCTTAGGAGACAGGGCGGCCGGGGAGCTGTTTTTT
clone size: NA; J gene: TRBJ2-2; V gene: TRBV5-1; D gene: NA; CDR3 protein: CASSLAPSANTGELFF; CDR3 DNA: TGCGCCAGCAGCTTGGCACCTAGCGCGAACACCGGGGAGCTGTTTTTT
clone size: NA; J gene: TRBJ2-5; V gene: TRBV5-1; D gene: NA; CDR3 protein: CASSLEGVSGTQYF; CDR3 DNA: TGCGCCAGCAGCTTGGAGGGAGTGAGTGGGACCCAGTACTTC
clone size: few; J gene: TRBJ1-1; V gene: TRBV6-1; D gene: TRBD1; CDR3 protein: CASSGQGANTEAFF; CDR3 DNA: TGTGCCAGCAGTGGACAGGGGGCTAACACTGAAGCTTTCTTT
clone size: once; J gene: TRBJ2-2; V gene: TRBV7-3; D gene: TRBD1; CDR3 protein: CASRQGAEDGELFF; CDR3 DNA: TGTGCCAGCAGACAGGGGGCTGAGGACGGGGAGCTGTTTTTT
clone size: once; J gene: TRBJ1-6; V gene: TRBV28; D gene: TRBD1; CDR3 protein: CASSLQGARSPLHF; CDR3 DNA: TGTGCCAGCAGTTTACAGGGGGCGAGGTCACCCCTCCACTTT
clone size: NA; J gene: TRBJ2-3; V gene: TRBV4-2; D gene: TRBD1; CDR3 protein: CASSERSPVRGSDTQYF; CDR3 DNA: TGTGCCAGCAGCGAAAGGAGCCCTGTCAGGGGGTCGGATACGCAGTATTTT
clone size: NA; J gene: TRBJ2-3; V gene: TRBV6-4; D gene: NA; CDR3 protein: CASSALPADTQYF; CDR3 DNA: TGTGCCAGCAGTGCCCTGCCGGCAGATACGCAGTATTTT
clone size: many; J gene: TRBJ1-1; V gene: TRBV13; D gene: NA; CDR3 protein: CASSYRGSAEAFF; CDR3 DNA: TGTGCCAGCAGCTATAGGGGAAGCGCTGAAGCTTTCTTT
clone size: NA; J gene: TRBJ2-2; V gene: TRBV29-1; D gene: TRBD1; CDR3 protein: CSVWTGLNRELFF; CDR3 DNA: TGCAGCGTCTGGACAGGGCTGAACAGGGAGCTGTTTTTT